One and the same sample provided the 2 T cell receptor beta chains below, sequenced in a study of PD-L1 blockade in urothelial cancer. Time point in this sample: peripheral blood 6 weeks after treatment start. Clones were read by immunoSEQ multiplex PCR, and TCRdb kept only the in-frame ones, dropping some. The table includes tens of thousands of clones, 88% detected once. The specimen comprised PBMCs, sampled around atezolizumab (anti-PD-L1) treatment. All receptors come from a man between 60 and 75 years old with urothelial cancer.

In regard to this clone: The junction does not match germline at one end; this may be a read error. In the same sample, other DNA sequences code for this CDR3. The chain employs TRBV25-1 and TRBJ1-6; D is possibly TRBD1 (5 bases). CDR3 size: 15 residues. Germline loops: CDR1 MGHDK, CDR2 SYGVNS. The CDR3 nucleotides are TGTGCCAGCAGTGAAGAACAGGCTATTAATTCGCCCCTCCACTTT. Encoded protein: CASSEEQAINSPLHF.

The chain uses TRBV18 and TRBJ2-2; 10 nucleotides match TRBD1. J lost 3 bases, V lost 3 bases, and 4 bases had no gene match. Germline CDR1 and CDR2: KGHSH and LQKENI. This CDR3 has 16 amino acids. The CDR3 protein is CASSPPGTGDTGELFF. In DNA, the CDR3 is TGTGCCAGCTCACCCCCCGGGACAGGGGACACCGGGGAGCTGTTTTTT.